The 13 T cell receptor beta chains below all came from one sample that was sequenced in a study of CD8 T cells in ankylosing spondylitis. TCRdb used MiXCR to reprocess the 5' RACE reads, holding one entry per CDR3 protein. The sample comprises 300,000 to 350,000 distinct CDR3 sequences, more than 9% of which are singletons, and 9.1% rests with the top ten. Sequencing input: blood, either unsorted or a sorted T cell fraction (not recorded which). The receptors originated from a female donor with ankylosing spondylitis or in good health (not recorded which).

The chain couples TRBV7-8 to TRBJ2-7; D gene uncertain. The V gene's germline CDR1 is SGHVS and CDR2 FQNEAQ. Deletions cut 0 bases from V and 2 bases from J, with 8 bases between. The CDR3 contains 14 residues. CDR3 residues: CASSLALDTYEQYF. CDR3 in DNA: TGTGCCAGCAGCTTAGCTCTCGATACCTACGAGCAGTACTTC. The full variable domain, in which reference TRBV7-8 and TRBJ2-7 provide the parts outside the CDR3, is GAGVSQSPRYKVAKRGQDVALRCDPISGHVSLFWYQQALGQGPEFLTYFQNEAQLDKSGLPSDRFFAERPEGSVSTLKIQRTQQEDSAVYLCASSLALDTYEQYFGPGTRLTVT.

This chain connects TRBV7-2 to TRBJ2-3; 11 positions match TRBD1. Germline CDR1 is SGHTA and CDR2 is FQGNSA. With 3 bases clipped from V and 3 bases from J, the junction kept 5 bases outside the gene matches. This CDR3 region has 16 residues. The CDR3 spells CASSLRGTGGTDTQYF. CDR3 nucleotide sequence: TGTGCCAGCAGCTTGCGCGGGACAGGGGGAACAGATACGCAGTATTTT.

There are a few counts of this clonotype. V gene TRBV20-1 combines with J gene TRBJ2-1; D remains unclear. Germline-derived CDR1 and CDR2 are DFQATT and SNEGSKA (reference sequence). With 5 bases removed from V and 3 bases from J, the gap between germline ends came to 5 bases. This CDR3 has 11 residues. The CDR3 DNA follows: TGCAGTGCTGTGGGCTACAATGAGCAGTTCTTC. Amino acids: CSAVGYNEQFF.

This clonotype has a count of ten or more. V usage is TRBV2 and J usage is TRBJ2-3; TRBD2 agrees at 9 bases. CDR1 and CDR2 (germline): SNHLY, FYNNEI. CDR3 length: 17 residues. The junction had 12 bases not matched to a gene; V was cut back by 6 bases and J by 2 bases. Here the CDR3 DNA reads TGTGCCAGCAGCGGCGGGGGTAGCGGGGGTGACACAGATACGCAGTATTTT. It translates to CASSGGGSGGDTDTQYF.

This chain uses TRBV4-1 with TRBJ2-7; D is possibly TRBD1 (5 bases). Trimming took off 3 bases at V and 8 bases at J, with 11 bases between the two ends. Germline V gene lookup returns CDR1 MGHRA and CDR2 YSYEKL. There are 12 residues in the CDR3. CDR3 in amino acids: CASSQPGYKQYF. The CDR3 DNA reads TGCGCCAGCAGCCAGCCAGGGTACAAGCAGTACTTC.

This chain links TRBV3-1 with TRBJ1-2; D may be TRBD1 (6 bases). The CDR3 has 15 residues. The germline V and J ends were trimmed by 1 base and 4 bases, with 13 bases remaining between them. Germline V CDR1 and CDR2: LGHDT, YNNKEL (reference sequence). Written as DNA, the CDR3 is TGTGCCAGCAGCCAAGTGCAGGGGATAACCTATGGCTACACCTTC. This translates into CASSQVQGITYGYTF. The full variable domain, with the rest looked up from reference TRBV3-1 and TRBJ1-2, is DTAVSQTPKYLVTQMGNDKSIKCEQNLGHDTMYWYKQDSKKFLKIMFSYNNKELIINETVPNRFSPKSPDKAHLNLHINSLELGDSAVYFCASSQVQGITYGYTFGSGTRLTVV.

This clonotype was seen only once. A much larger clone differs from this one at a single base, so this may be a read error. The rearrangement uses TRBV7-9 and TRBJ2-5; 11 bases match TRBD2. V was pared by 7 bases and J by 5 bases, with 12 bases of the junction left unmatched. The germline CDR1 and CDR2 sequences are SEHNR and FQNEAQ (reference sequence). This CDR3 contains 16 residues. CDR3 nucleotides: TGTGCCAGCAACTTCCCACTAGCGGGAGTTCGGGAGACCCAGTACTTC. Protein sequence: CASNFPLAGVRETQYF.

In the case of this clonotype: One base away lies a much larger clone, so this may be a sequencing read error. This CDR3 reads CSVSEDSLHGYTF. The CDR3 coding sequence is TGCAGCGTGTCCGAGGACAGTCTACATGGCTACACCTTC. The rearrangement uses TRBV29-1 and TRBJ1-2; the D gene is possibly TRBD1 (6 bases). The V gene's germline CDR1 is SQVTM and CDR2 ANQGSEA. V was pared by 6 bases and J by 6 bases, with 17 bases between. The CDR3 is 13 residues long.

This clonotype has a count of ten or more. The chain combines TRBV27 with TRBJ2-7; 10 nucleotides line up with TRBD1. This CDR3 has 15 amino acids. From germline, CDR1 is MNHEY and CDR2 SMNVEV (reference sequence). The J segment lost 4 bases and the V segment lost 7 bases, leaving 10 bases of the junction unmatched. The CDR3 DNA follows: TGTGCCAGCATCACGAGACAGGGGGCGAGTTACGAGCAGTACTTC. Amino acids: CASITRQGASYEQYF.

The table lists this clonotype with many counts. The J gene is TRBJ2-7, the V gene TRBV5-1, with 9 bases identical to TRBD1. The CDR3 is 16 amino acids. Trimming cost V 0 bases and J 2 bases; bases outside gene matches: 6. Germline V lookup: CDR1 SGHRS, CDR2 YFSETQ. The CDR3 loop is CASSLAPGTGPYEQYF. Here the CDR3 DNA reads TGCGCCAGCAGCTTGGCCCCCGGGACAGGGCCCTACGAGCAGTACTTC.

This clonotype was counted between two and nine times. V usage is TRBV7-2 and J usage is TRBJ2-1, with D possibly being TRBD1 (6 bases). Trimming pared 1 base from V and 10 bases from J, leaving 14 bases between. Germline CDR1 reads SGHTA; CDR2 reads FQGNSA. The CDR3 runs 14 residues. This chain's CDR3 is CASSLGQAGIEQFF. The CDR3 coding sequence is TGTGCCAGCAGCTTAGGACAGGCCGGGATAGAGCAGTTCTTC.

This clonotype appeared a few times. The V and J genes are TRBV6-2 or TRBV6-3 and TRBJ2-1; TRBD2 aligns across 12 bases. The CDR3 covers 15 residues. The germline gives CDR1 MNHEY, CDR2 SVGEGT. The V and J ends lost 10 bases and 9 bases, in that order; junction bases with no gene match: 13. The CDR3 nucleotides are TGTGCCACCGCCCAACTAGCGGGAGGAGTGGGTGAGCAGTTCTTC. Translated, it gives CATAQLAGGVGEQFF.

There are a few counts of this clonotype. J is TRBJ2-1 and V is TRBV9; a possible D gene is TRBD2 (5 bases). This CDR3 is built from 16 residues. Germline lookup yields CDR1 SGDLS and CDR2 YYNGEE. V was pared by 0 bases and J by 12 bases, with 22 bases between. CDR3 region: CASSVDLRVSALGQFF. CDR3 coding DNA: TGTGCCAGCAGCGTAGATCTGAGGGTTTCAGCGTTAGGGCAGTTCTTC. Using reference TRBV9 and TRBJ2-1 for the parts outside the CDR3, the full variable domain is DSGVTQTPKHLITATGQRVTLRCSPRSGDLSVYWYQQSLDQGLQFLIQYYNGEERAKGNILERFSAQQFPDLHSELNLSSLELGDSALYFCASSVDLRVSALGQFFGPGTRLTVL.